This T cell receptor beta chain is from a study of blood T cell repertoires in COVID-19. Looking at the study overall: Nucleic acid was either cDNA or gDNA, and it came from T cells, B-cell-depleted T cells, or PBMCs.

The V gene's germline CDR1 is SGHDT and CDR2 YYEEEE. This CDR3 has 17 residues. With 4 bases removed from V and 0 bases from J, the gap between germline ends came to 19 bases. The sample holds one count of this clone. Generated by immunoSEQ multiplex PCR, the TCRdb table keeps only in-frame clones and is missing some. The sample has 300,000 to 350,000 clones, 70% to 90% seen once. The origin of this receptor is a young man who had recovered from COVID-19. The material sequenced was PBMCs or T cells enriched from blood (not recorded which). The chain uses TRBV5-6 and TRBJ1-2, with D possibly TRBD1 on 5 matching bases. The CDR3 loop is CASSTMTKPGTNYGYTF. CDR3 nucleotides: TGTGCCAGCAGCACCATGACAAAACCAGGGACTAACTATGGCTACACCTTC.